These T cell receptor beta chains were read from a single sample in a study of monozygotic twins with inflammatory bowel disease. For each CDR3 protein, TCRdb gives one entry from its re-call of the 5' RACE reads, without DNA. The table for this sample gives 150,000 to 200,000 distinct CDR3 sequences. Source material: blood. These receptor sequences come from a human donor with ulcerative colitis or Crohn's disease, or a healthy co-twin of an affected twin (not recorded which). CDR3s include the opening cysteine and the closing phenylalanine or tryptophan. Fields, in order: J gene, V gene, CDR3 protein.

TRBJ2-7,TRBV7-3,CASPRRDRGMGEQYF
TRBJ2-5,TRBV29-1,CSVPFTGPQETQYF
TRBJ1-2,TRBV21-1,CASSGDPNLGRSYTF
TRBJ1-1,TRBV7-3,CASSRQGGTTEAFF
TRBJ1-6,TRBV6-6,CASSWGQGESPLHF
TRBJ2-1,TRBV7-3,CASSSSGRKNEQFF
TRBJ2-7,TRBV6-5,CASSYSLLGSYEQYF
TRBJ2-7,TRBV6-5,CASSYFPGGAEYEQYF
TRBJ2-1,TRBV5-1,CASSSLAGENNEQFF
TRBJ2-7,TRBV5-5,CASSLDPQLVYEQYF